This record looks at one T cell receptor (beta chain) sequence and its context. This sample is drawn from a study of blood T cell repertoires in COVID-19. This table comes from immunoSEQ multiplex PCR, and its TCRdb copy is limited to in-frame clones, with some not included. The table has under 250,000 clones, 85% to 90% seen once; the top ten hold approximately 2.6%. Sequencing was done on a sample of peripheral blood. The TCR was taken from a man younger than 45 with COVID-19, enrolled during active disease.

The CDR3 sequence: CASSPGQGNTEAFF. The CDR3 DNA reads as TGTGCCAGCAGCCCAGGACAGGGGAACACTGAAGCTTTCTTT. The chain uses TRBV5-4 and TRBJ1-1; 8 bases are shared with TRBD1. Germline V CDR1 and CDR2: SGHNT, YYREEE (reference sequence). This CDR3 region has 14 residues. V was clipped by 4 bases and J by 1 base; unmatched bases: 3.